At least ten counts were recorded for the clone carrying this T cell receptor beta chain. Attached unique molecular identifiers marked individual cDNA molecules. From the 5' RACE reads, TCRdb called clonotypes with MiXCR, one entry per CDR3 protein. This table holds tens of thousands of distinct CDR3 sequences, 4% to 5% found once. The sample is drawn from a study of early T cells in non-severe SARS-CoV-2 infection. In the study overall: Sequenced bulk RNA came from whole blood that was unsorted, and chains were unpaired.

Between the trimmed V and J ends, which lost 0 bases and 2 bases, there was a span of 18 bases. In germline, CDR1 is SGDLS, CDR2 YYNGEE. CDR3 size: 17 residues. The sequence was collected from an adult who was a healthcare worker with PCR-confirmed SARS-CoV-2 infection or an uninfected control (not recorded which). The V and J genes are TRBV9 and TRBJ2-7, with a weak D call TRBD2 (6 bases). Sequenced input: whole blood. The CDR3 bases are TGTGCCAGCAGCGTAGCCGGGGGAGCGGCAGGGCCCTACGAGCAGTACTTC. Residues: CASSVAGGAAGPYEQYF.